The rows below give T cell receptor beta chains drawn from one sample of a study of low-dose radiotherapy and immunotherapy resistance in tumors. TCRdb re-called the reads through MiXCR, storing one row per CDR3 protein. The table has 75,000 to 95,000 distinct CDR3 sequences, approximately 17% seen once. Sequenced here: PBMCs, sampled before treatment. Source of these receptors: a male donor with prostate cancer. Each CDR3 is given without its conserved first and last residue. Fields, in order: CDR3 length, clone size, V gene, J gene, CDR3 protein. A row's size may be missing; if present it is once, few, many or a size class.

cdr3_length: 13
clone_size: many
v_call: TRBV5-1
j_call: TRBJ2-2
cdr3_aa: ASSATGGTAGELF

cdr3_length: 13
clone_size: many
v_call: TRBV5-1
j_call: TRBJ1-3
cdr3_aa: ASSPGGAEGNTIY

cdr3_length: 11
clone_size: -
v_call: TRBV7-2
j_call: TRBJ1-1
cdr3_aa: ASSVEGWTEAF

cdr3_length: 13
clone_size: many
v_call: TRBV2
j_call: TRBJ1-2
cdr3_aa: ASRTEPGRSGGYT

cdr3_length: 13
clone_size: many
v_call: TRBV11-1
j_call: TRBJ2-5
cdr3_aa: ASSLAGLGQETQY

cdr3_length: 11
clone_size: -
v_call: TRBV5-8
j_call: TRBJ1-1
cdr3_aa: ASSLGQGKKAF

cdr3_length: 13
clone_size: many
v_call: TRBV6-1
j_call: TRBJ2-3
cdr3_aa: ASSEVLVNTDTQY

cdr3_length: 13
clone_size: many
v_call: TRBV20-1
j_call: TRBJ2-5
cdr3_aa: SAEPPLARQETQY

cdr3_length: 14
clone_size: many
v_call: TRBV18
j_call: TRBJ2-2
cdr3_aa: ASSPPKGPVTGELF

cdr3_length: 12
clone_size: -
v_call: TRBV5-1
j_call: TRBJ2-1
cdr3_aa: ASSPYSRYNEQF

cdr3_length: 14
clone_size: many
v_call: TRBV5-8
j_call: TRBJ2-5
cdr3_aa: ASSLDLGLAEETQY

cdr3_length: 14
clone_size: -
v_call: TRBV6-2/TRBV6-3
j_call: TRBJ2-1
cdr3_aa: ASSVTSGGSYNEQF

cdr3_length: 14
clone_size: many
v_call: TRBV30
j_call: TRBJ2-2
cdr3_aa: AWSVRVGGAAGELF

cdr3_length: 11
clone_size: -
v_call: TRBV4-2
j_call: TRBJ2-1
cdr3_aa: ASSEPRANRQF

cdr3_length: 14
clone_size: many
v_call: TRBV20-1
j_call: TRBJ2-5
cdr3_aa: SARDPRGLYQETQY

cdr3_length: 11
clone_size: many
v_call: TRBV6-5
j_call: TRBJ2-7
cdr3_aa: ASSYPGAYEQY

cdr3_length: 15
clone_size: -
v_call: TRBV7-2
j_call: TRBJ2-1
cdr3_aa: ASSKSGLAVNYNEQF

cdr3_length: 15
clone_size: many
v_call: TRBV5-1
j_call: TRBJ1-3
cdr3_aa: ASSLTGLIGPGNTIY

cdr3_length: 11
clone_size: few
v_call: TRBV7-7
j_call: TRBJ2-7
cdr3_aa: ASSADRGGEQY

cdr3_length: 17
clone_size: few
v_call: TRBV30
j_call: TRBJ2-3
cdr3_aa: AWRPGLAGGTAYGDTQY

cdr3_length: 11
clone_size: many
v_call: TRBV2
j_call: TRBJ1-3
cdr3_aa: AGGASSGNTIY

cdr3_length: 11
clone_size: many
v_call: TRBV10-3
j_call: TRBJ1-2
cdr3_aa: AISPGTGGVNT

cdr3_length: 14
clone_size: many
v_call: TRBV18
j_call: TRBJ2-7
cdr3_aa: ASSPGQGRGVYEQY

cdr3_length: 13
clone_size: -
v_call: TRBV11-2
j_call: TRBJ2-5
cdr3_aa: ASSFSSGELGTQY

cdr3_length: 13
clone_size: many
v_call: TRBV12-5
j_call: TRBJ1-2
cdr3_aa: ASGLVTGVNYGYT

cdr3_length: 16
clone_size: many
v_call: TRBV27
j_call: TRBJ1-4
cdr3_aa: ASRAGFGPIATNEKLF

cdr3_length: 11
clone_size: many
v_call: TRBV30
j_call: TRBJ1-1
cdr3_aa: AWSLLSDTEAF

cdr3_length: 14
clone_size: -
v_call: TRBV11-2
j_call: TRBJ2-3
cdr3_aa: ASSLDPTTHTDTQY

cdr3_length: 13
clone_size: -
v_call: TRBV19
j_call: TRBJ1-5
cdr3_aa: ASSIWGDGNQPQH

cdr3_length: 11
clone_size: many
v_call: TRBV11-2
j_call: TRBJ2-1
cdr3_aa: ASSTSPGDEQF

cdr3_length: 15
clone_size: many
v_call: TRBV5-6
j_call: TRBJ2-1
cdr3_aa: ASSWHSGTSGYNEQF

cdr3_length: 12
clone_size: many
v_call: TRBV5-5
j_call: TRBJ1-6
cdr3_aa: ASSLGQGSSPLH

cdr3_length: 10
clone_size: many
v_call: TRBV20-1
j_call: TRBJ2-2
cdr3_aa: SGQSSTGELF

cdr3_length: 13
clone_size: many
v_call: TRBV20-1
j_call: TRBJ1-6
cdr3_aa: SARAGTGNNSPLH

cdr3_length: 13
clone_size: -
v_call: TRBV20-1
j_call: TRBJ2-2
cdr3_aa: SARAGTKATGELF

cdr3_length: 15
clone_size: -
v_call: TRBV27
j_call: TRBJ1-3
cdr3_aa: ASSRIGQGDSGNTIY

cdr3_length: 13
clone_size: many
v_call: TRBV28
j_call: TRBJ2-1
cdr3_aa: AASGAGSGYNEQF

cdr3_length: 16
clone_size: -
v_call: TRBV9
j_call: TRBJ1-5
cdr3_aa: ASSVVHPYDRVNQPQH

cdr3_length: 16
clone_size: many
v_call: TRBV7-2
j_call: TRBJ2-1
cdr3_aa: ASSLRLRGGFSYNEQF

cdr3_length: 14
clone_size: few
v_call: TRBV5-1
j_call: TRBJ2-3
cdr3_aa: ASSLVLAGASDTQY

cdr3_length: 13
clone_size: -
v_call: TRBV27
j_call: TRBJ2-7
cdr3_aa: ASSPWTSGSYEQY

cdr3_length: 12
clone_size: many
v_call: TRBV5-1
j_call: TRBJ2-2
cdr3_aa: ASSPGTGSGELF

cdr3_length: 14
clone_size: -
v_call: TRBV5-4
j_call: TRBJ2-1
cdr3_aa: ASSFPGSGSYNEQF

cdr3_length: 12
clone_size: many
v_call: TRBV4-3
j_call: TRBJ2-7
cdr3_aa: ASSQDGVTGEQY

cdr3_length: 14
clone_size: many
v_call: TRBV5-1
j_call: TRBJ1-5
cdr3_aa: ASRPDRGDGNQPQH